This T cell receptor (beta chain) was found in a study of naive and memory T cell subsets. The length of the CDR3 is 14 residues. Germline CDR1 reads SGHRS; CDR2 reads YFSETQ. Trimming took off 4 bases at V and 5 bases at J, with 15 bases between the two ends. This clonotype has a handful of counts. Cells stained for CD3, CD4, CD8, CD45RA, CD27 and viability were sorted into four CD45RA/CD27 subsets. Both TRBC1 and TRBC2 were covered by a beta constant-region primer of two equimolar oligonucleotides. Nested alpha and beta constant-region primers with the SP2 primer drove four PCR rounds on ligated cDNA. TCRdb itself ran the UMI-ligation and nested PCR reads through MiXCR, one entry per CDR3 protein. The sample yields some 80,000 distinct CDR3 sequences, over 8.5% seen once.

This receptor was taken from a human donor in good health. The J gene is TRBJ2-5, the V gene TRBV5-1; D is possibly TRBD1 (5 bases). Source material: naive CD8+ T cells from blood. The CDR3 loop reads CASSLKQGGETQYF. CDR3 bases: TGCGCCAGCAGCCTCAAGCAGGGTGGGGAGACCCAGTACTTC.